This is a list of T cell receptor beta chains from one sample in a study of blood T cell repertoires in COVID-19. Produced via immunoSEQ multiplex PCR; TCRdb's table is partial and in-frame only. The table shows 200,000 or so clones, with 86% occurring only once. Source material: peripheral blood. These receptor sequences come from a man older than 75 with acute or convalescent COVID-19. Each CDR3 is given without its conserved first and last residue. A D gene is named only where the DNA matches it firmly.

CDR3,V,D,J
AISEGQGFGYT,TRBV10-3,TRBD1,TRBJ1-2
ASSSTARGGETQY,TRBV7-3,.,TRBJ2-5
ASSLQRFGTAYEQY,TRBV11-1,TRBD1,TRBJ2-7
ASRPTSRTDTQY,TRBV3-1/TRBV3-2,TRBD2,TRBJ2-3
ASSTRDRGQGETQY,TRBV19,TRBD1,TRBJ2-5
ASSLALQETQY,TRBV7-2,.,TRBJ2-5
ASSPPSGTYEQY,TRBV18,TRBD2,TRBJ2-7
ASSPGQGPYNEQF,TRBV19,TRBD1,TRBJ2-1
ASSAWGEVETQY,TRBV5-1,.,TRBJ2-5
ASVPGLAGDNEQF,TRBV18,TRBD2,TRBJ2-1
ASRLSGTGATYEQY,TRBV2,TRBD1,TRBJ2-7
ASSYLGGTGGTETQY,TRBV5-1,TRBD1,TRBJ2-5
ASSRLAGANEQF,TRBV3-1/TRBV3-2,TRBD2,TRBJ2-1
ASSPTLAGNEQF,TRBV7-2,TRBD2,TRBJ2-1
ASSSSDSSFETQY,TRBV7-3,.,TRBJ2-5
ANSTSGDRARY,TRBV7-9,TRBD1,TRBJ2-7
ASSLHARGLWSNQPQH,TRBV28,TRBD1,TRBJ1-5
ASSPPTVFSYNEQF,TRBV5-1,.,TRBJ2-1
ASSPPGQGNGGSYEQY,TRBV18,TRBD1,TRBJ2-7
ASSPYLAGVVPDTQY,TRBV28,TRBD2,TRBJ2-3
ASSGPLGIQY,TRBV19,.,TRBJ2-4
ASSLAEADTQY,TRBV7-7,.,TRBJ2-3
ASSRQVFGGLQPQH,TRBV19,.,TRBJ1-5
AWSSAPGTGAQPQH,TRBV30,TRBD1,TRBJ1-5
ATSDSGQGKGYGYT,TRBV24-1,.,TRBJ1-2